What follows are 29 T cell receptor beta chains derived from one specimen sequenced in a study of blood T cells in healthy people across ages. Next came a second PCR, run for about 7 to 12 cycles, which used a sample-barcoded 5' primer along with a J-beta primer mix. Each CDR3 protein is one row after TCRdb ran MiXCR on the 5' RACE reads. The table records around 1,800,000 distinct CDR3 sequences, about two fifths of them present only once. The sequenced sample was blood. The origin of the receptors is a human donor in good health.

Concerning this clonotype: A much larger clone lies one base from this, so it may be a read error. The J gene is TRBJ1-2, the V gene TRBV7-2, with D uncertain. The length of the CDR3 is 16 residues. CDR1 SGHTA and CDR2 FQGNSA come from the germline V gene. The CDR3 nucleotides are TGTGCCAGCAACTTAGCTACGACACAGTCTAACTATGGCTACACCTTC. Amino acid sequence: CASNLATTQSNYGYTF.

The chain joins TRBV2 to TRBJ2-6; 7 bases line up with TRBD1. This CDR3 spans 16 amino acids. Germline V lookup: CDR1 SNHLY, CDR2 FYNNEI. V shed 7 bases, J shed 3 bases, and the junction held 9 bases outside the gene matches. For the CDR3, the DNA is TGTGCCAGCAAGAGGGGGCGAGCTCTTGGGGCCAACGTCCTGACTTTC. Encoded protein: CASKRGRALGANVLTF.

The V and J genes are TRBV13 and TRBJ2-1; D may be TRBD1 (5 bases). Trimming left V 5 bases short and J 8 bases short, with 19 bases between. CDR1 PRHDT and CDR2 FYEKMQ come from the germline V gene (reference sequence). This CDR3 spans 15 amino acids. The CDR3 DNA is TGTGCCAGCAGCCCTAGACAGCCTACTACGGATGAGCAGTTCTTC. Its translation: CASSPRQPTTDEQFF.

CDR3 in amino acids: CASSLDTSGDPDTQYF. CDR3 DNA sequence: TGTGCCAGCAGCTTAGATACGAGCGGGGACCCAGATACGCAGTATTTT. The V call is TRBV13, the J call TRBJ2-3; 7 bases align to TRBD2. With 1 base clipped from V and 4 bases from J, the junction kept 8 bases outside the gene matches. Germline CDR1 reads PRHDT; CDR2 reads FYEKMQ (reference sequence). The CDR3 runs 16 residues.

This clonotype occurred a few times. The chain has TRBV20-1 and TRBJ1-2; 10 bases are shared with TRBD1. This CDR3 has 16 amino acids. Germline lookup yields CDR1 DFQATT and CDR2 SNEGSKA (reference sequence). The V gene end was trimmed by 0 bases and the J gene end by 8 bases; junction bases not matched to a gene: 12. CDR3 nucleotide sequence: TGCAGTGCTAGAGAACCCGGGACAGGGGCCCCTAAGGGCTACACCTTC. Its protein product is CSAREPGTGAPKGYTF.

The chain combines TRBV30 with TRBJ2-3, with 7 positions matching TRBD2. Germline CDR1 reads GTSNPN; CDR2 reads SVGIG (reference sequence). The CDR3 runs 16 residues. Losses at the gene ends were 3 bases for V and 5 bases for J; bases not matched to a gene: 14. CDR3 in amino acids: CAWSSPTSWGLDTQYF. The CDR3 nucleotides are TGTGCCTGGAGCTCACCGACTAGCTGGGGTCTAGATACGCAGTATTTT.

This chain uses TRBV4-3 with TRBJ2-5, with TRBD1 matching 8 bases. Per germline, CDR1 LGHNA and CDR2 YSLEER. This CDR3 comprises 19 residues. V shed 4 bases and J 4 bases; nucleotides not matched to a gene: 20. The CDR3 nucleotides are TGCGCCAGCAGCCCTCTGAAGTCTTGGACAGGGATATTAGGAGAGACCCAGTACTTC. It specifies CASSPLKSWTGILGETQYF.

This clonotype was counted only a few times. The chain couples TRBV20-1 to TRBJ2-7; the match to TRBD2 covers 7 bases. Near its end, the DNA agrees better with TRBJ2-5, so the J call may be wrong. This CDR3 is 16 amino acids long. From germline, CDR1 is DFQATT and CDR2 SNEGSKA (reference sequence). As DNA, the CDR3 is TGCAGTGCTAGAGATTGGAGAGCGGGGCCAAGAGAGACCCAGTACTTC. Residues: CSARDWRAGPRETQYF.

This clonotype was detected many times. V and J are TRBV4-2 and TRBJ1-1; D gene uncertain. CDR1 and CDR2 from the germline V gene are LGHNA and YNFKEQ. This CDR3 comprises 14 residues. The V and J ends lost 3 bases and 2 bases respectively, with 10 bases between them. DNA of the CDR3: TGTGCCAGCAGCCAGGACCAATCAAACACTGAAGCTTTCTTT. The encoded protein is CASSQDQSNTEAFF.

V gene TRBV5-1 combines with J gene TRBJ1-1; tentatively, D is TRBD1 (6 bases). CDR3 length equals 16 residues. Germline V CDR1 and CDR2: SGHRS, YFSETQ. Trimming shortened V by 2 bases and J by 1 base, and 15 bases separated the two germline ends. CDR3 loop: CASSLGQWAGNTEAFF. The CDR3 coding sequence is TGCGCCAGCAGCTTAGGACAGTGGGCAGGGAACACTGAAGCTTTCTTT.

Remarks on this clonotype: The junction and the germline gene differ at one end; a read error may be behind it. The gene calls are TRBV25-1 and TRBJ2-1, with 9 bases matching TRBD1. The germline V gene has CDR1 MGHDK and CDR2 SYGVNS. The CDR3 is 15 residues long. The CDR3 sequence: CTSSETGGTYNEQFF. CDR3 in DNA: TGTACCAGCAGTGAGACAGGGGGTACCTACAATGAGCAGTTCTTC.

This clonotype turned up a few times. The V gene is TRBV5-1, the J gene TRBJ2-1, with D possibly matching TRBD1 (6 bases). This CDR3 spans 15 amino acids. The ends were cut back, 4 bases at V and 2 bases at J, with 13 bases in the middle. Germline CDR1 is SGHRS and CDR2 is YFSETQ. CDR3 DNA sequence: TGCGCCAGCAGCCCCATCCAGGGGACCTACAATGAGCAGTTCTTC. Encoded protein: CASSPIQGTYNEQFF.

This clonotype was observed a handful of times. J is TRBJ1-5 and V is TRBV12-3 or TRBV12-4; 10 bases are shared with TRBD1. V was pared by 5 bases and J by 7 bases, with 8 bases of the junction left unmatched. The CDR3 contains 15 residues. CDR3 amino acids: CASSPGTGVGQPQHF. In nucleotides, the CDR3 is TGTGCCAGCAGTCCCGGGACAGGGGTGGGGCAGCCCCAGCATTTT.

Only a few counts were recorded for this clonotype. V gene TRBV2 combines with J gene TRBJ2-6; D is possibly TRBD1 (6 bases). Germline assignment: CDR1 SNHLY and CDR2 FYNNEI. This CDR3 region has 16 residues. The V and J ends lost 8 bases and 3 bases respectively, with 17 bases between them. The CDR3 sequence is CASALSRGIGANVLTF. The CDR3 DNA reads as TGTGCCAGCGCCCTGTCCAGGGGTATTGGGGCCAACGTCCTGACTTTC.

The chain couples TRBV7-9 to TRBJ1-2, with TRBD1 identical over 7 bases. CDR1 and CDR2 (germline): SEHNR, FQNEAQ (reference sequence). With 5 bases clipped from V and 2 bases from J, the junction kept 8 bases outside the gene matches. The CDR3 is 15 amino acids. The CDR3 sequence: CASSRGTENNYGYTF. In nucleotides, the CDR3 is TGTGCCAGCAGCCGTGGGACAGAAAACAACTATGGCTACACCTTC. Full variable domain (missing parts from reference TRBV7-9 and TRBJ1-2): DTGVSQNPRHKITKRGQNVTFRCDPISEHNRLYWYRQTLGQGPEFLTYFQNEAQLEKSRLLSDRFSAERPKGSFSTLEIQRTEQGDSAMYLCASSRGTENNYGYTFGSGTRLTVV.

Regarding this clonotype: Mismatch with germline at one junction end may stem from a read error. The chain combines TRBV29-1 with TRBJ2-5; a weak D match, TRBD2 (6 bases). This CDR3 contains 12 residues. The germline CDR1 and CDR2 sequences are SQVTM and ANQGSEA. The CDR3 DNA reads TGCAGCGCTGAAAGTGGGGGGGAGACCCAGTACTTC. Residues: CSAESGGETQYF.

This clonotype was seen a few times. This sequence joins TRBV12-3 or TRBV12-4 and TRBJ2-1; 7 bases align to TRBD2. J gave up 8 bases and V 6 bases, and 10 bases lay outside the gene matches. This CDR3 is 14 amino acids long. The CDR3 DNA sequence: TGTGCCAGCAGCCTATTGGGTCTAGCGGATGAGCAGTTCTTC. Translating it yields CASSLLGLADEQFF.

This clonotype was found a few times. The chain recombines TRBV6-5 with TRBJ2-6; 10 bases agree with TRBD1. In germline, CDR1 is MNHEY, CDR2 SVGAGI. The CDR3 runs to 17 residues. V lost 7 bases, J lost 0 bases, and 6 bases stayed unmatched. The CDR3 region is CASIRTGGGSGANVLTF. The CDR3 region has the DNA TGTGCCAGCATTAGGACAGGGGGAGGCTCTGGGGCCAACGTCCTGACTTTC.

This clonotype was detected ten times or more. The chain links TRBV6-2 or TRBV6-3 to TRBJ2-7; D remains ambiguous. Germline V gene lookup returns CDR1 MNHEY and CDR2 SVGEGT. V was pared by 7 bases and J by 3 bases, with 13 bases between. The CDR3 extends over 13 amino acids. The CDR3 is CASTHSGNYEQYF. CDR3 DNA: TGTGCCAGCACTCATTCCGGAAACTACGAGCAGTACTTC.

The J gene is TRBJ2-5, the V gene TRBV21-1; the table names TRBD1, a call not compared with the DNA. TRBV21-1 is assigned pseudogene status. This CDR3 is 15 amino acids long. CDR3 residues: CASSKTEGTDETQYF. The CDR3, as DNA: TGTGCCAGCAGCAAAACGGAAGGGACCGACGAGACCCAGTACTTC.

The table lists this clonotype with a few counts. The chain uses TRBV6-4 and TRBJ2-3, with 14 bases aligning to TRBD2. Trimming removed 5 bases from V and 1 base from J; junction bases left unmatched: 5. The CDR3 consists of 17 residues. Germline loops: CDR1 MRHNA, CDR2 SNTAGT. The DNA of the CDR3 is TGTGCCAGCAGTAAGACTAGCGGGGGGGCCGGCACAGATACGCAGTATTTT. This gives the protein CASSKTSGGAGTDTQYF.

This clonotype was counted only a few times. The gene calls are TRBV20-1 and TRBJ2-7; D is perhaps TRBD2 (6 bases). Looked up from germline, CDR1 is DFQATT and CDR2 is SNEGSKA (reference sequence). V lost 1 base and J lost 2, with 12 bases in between. The CDR3 is 14 amino acids. Written as DNA, the CDR3 is TGCAGTGCTAGAGGGGTGGAGGGGCCCTACGAGCAGTACTTC. This translates into CSARGVEGPYEQYF.

The chain links TRBV12-3 or TRBV12-4 to TRBJ1-4; 10 bases line up with TRBD1. The CDR3 runs 15 residues. With 6 bases clipped from V and 8 bases from J, the junction kept 9 bases outside the gene matches. The DNA for the CDR3 is TGTGCCAGCAGCCCCGACAGGGGGCCAAAAGAAAAACTGTTTTTT. Translating gives CASSPDRGPKEKLFF.

The J gene is TRBJ2-3, the V gene TRBV7-2; 8 nucleotides line up with TRBD1. The CDR3 runs 15 residues. Germline CDR1 is SGHTA and CDR2 is FQGNSA. V dropped 5 bases and J dropped 4; count of bases not matched to a gene: 8. CDR3 residues: CASSALTGVPDTQYF. CDR3 coding DNA: TGTGCCAGCAGCGCCTTGACAGGGGTGCCAGATACGCAGTATTTT.

This clonotype was seen only a few times. The V and J genes are TRBV20-1 and TRBJ2-7; D is tentatively TRBD1 or TRBD2 (5 bases each). Germline assignment: CDR1 DFQATT and CDR2 SNEGSKA (reference sequence). This CDR3 region has 12 residues. Trimming took off 6 bases at V and 0 bases at J, with 9 bases between the two ends. The CDR3 region is CSAGESSYEQYF. In nucleotides, the CDR3 is TGCAGTGCGGGGGAGAGCTCCTACGAGCAGTACTTC.

The gene calls are TRBV5-1 and TRBJ2-7, with a possible D match to TRBD2 (7 bases). Per germline, CDR1 SGHRS and CDR2 YFSETQ. The CDR3 runs to 14 residues. V dropped 1 base and J dropped 4 bases, with 12 bases sitting between them. CDR3 coding DNA: TGCGCCAGCAGCTTGTTCGGGGGGCTGTACGAGCAGTACTTC. This encodes CASSLFGGLYEQYF. The full variable domain, its missing parts supplied by reference TRBV5-1 and TRBJ2-7, is KAGVTQTPRYLIKTRGQQVTLSCSPISGHRSVSWYQQTPGQGLQFLFEYFSETQRNKGNFPGRFSGRQFSNSRSEMNVSTLELGDSALYLCASSLFGGLYEQYFGPGTRLTVT.

This chain uses TRBV5-1 with TRBJ1-6, with a tentative D call TRBD1 (6 bases). Trimming shortened V by 4 bases and J by 8 bases, and 13 bases separated the two germline ends. Germline values: CDR1 SGHRS, CDR2 YFSETQ. There are 14 residues in the CDR3. CDR3 region: CASSMGGADSPLHF. The CDR3 DNA reads TGCGCCAGCAGCATGGGGGGGGCCGATTCACCCCTCCACTTT.

This clonotype was observed a few times. J is TRBJ2-1 and V is TRBV4-3, with D possibly matching TRBD2 (6 bases). The CDR3 totals 15 residues. Between the trimmed V and J ends, which lost 0 bases and 5 bases, there was a span of 11 bases. CDR1 is LGHNA and CDR2 is YSLEER in the germline V gene. CDR3 loop: CASSQDGGAHNEQFF. CDR3 nucleotide sequence: TGCGCCAGCAGCCAAGATGGCGGGGCCCACAATGAGCAGTTCTTC.

The sample holds a few counts of this clonotype. J is TRBJ2-6 and V is TRBV20-1, with D maybe TRBD1 (6 bases). CDR3 size: 16 residues. Germline CDR1 and CDR2: DFQATT and SNEGSKA (reference sequence). V lost 0 bases and J lost 4, with 13 bases in between. CDR3 in DNA: TGCAGTGCTAGAGACGACTCCGGGACAGGGGCCAACGTCCTGACTTTC. It codes for CSARDDSGTGANVLTF.